The T cell receptor beta chain described here comes from a study of blood T cell repertoires in COVID-19 (dated by TCRdb to the early 2020s). Study-wide context: Samples from collaborators originated in the United States, Italy and Spain and spanned both the acute and convalescent phases of COVID-19. The prospective study material was composed of cDNA or gDNA derived from T cells, B-cell-depleted T cells, or PBMCs. Subjects who had been exposed to COVID-19, were actively infected with it, or had recovered from it provided the deeply sampled blood TCRbeta repertoires that made up the dataset. The repertoires were released in a freely available public database intended as a resource for research on the immune response to SARS-CoV-2. The samples were drawn from two sources: the first 160 participants of the ongoing ImmuneRACE study, and fewer than 1,500 subjects contributed by 6 global collaborators. Nearly every sample came with metadata listing a de-identified subject ID, COVID-19 status, age in years and sex. Where available, HLA class I and class II types were taken from metadata supplied by the sample provider and were not determined by assay-based typing.

Whole blood was collected in K2EDTA tubes by collaborating institutions according to the institutions' own protocols. For TCRbeta analysis, collaborators shipped samples as frozen whole blood, isolated PBMCs, or DNA extracted from either of those sample types. Overall study results and their limits: The quantity of clinical and demographic metadata differed by source and by participant and was supplied without curation.

The CDR3 holds 12 amino acids from the cysteine to the phenylalanine. Only the CDR3 DNA stays, 36 bases, in frame from base 1. CDR1 and CDR2, looked up from the germline V gene, are MDHEN and SYDVKM. Deletion took 6 bases off V and 5 bases off J, with a span of 10 bases between the germline ends. TCRbeta CDR3 regions were amplified from genomic DNA by means of the immunoSEQ Assay, a bias-controlled multiplex PCR. As for the original processing: The number of nucleated cells in each sample was estimated from the amplification of reference gene primers within the assay. To quantify the absolute abundance of each unique TCRbeta CDR3 rearrangement, sequence reads were collapsed and filtered. Productive Simpson clonality was computed per sample as the square root of Simpson's diversity index over productive rearrangements. Sourced from immuneACCESS, this table was stored by TCRdb with only in-frame sequences that have V and J called. A share of the clones is absent; for the studies checked, an unresolved V gene accounts for under half, and the remainder has no known explanation. The V and J calls and clone size are taken from that table; D and trimming were inferred from the DNA. This sample gives 20,000 or so clones in total; more than 85% of them show up just once. The ten largest account for roughly 7.3% of the sample.

About this clone itself: Its antigen is unknown. There are no base qualities to consult, and no much larger clone falls within one base.

This chain is built from TRBV28 and TRBJ2-5; the D gene identity is not certain. Material for sequencing was peripheral blood. This clonotype was sampled from a man in his 70s with active COVID-19. The DNA sequence follows: TGTGCCAGCAGATCTACGGTGGAGACCCAGTACTTC. This encodes CASRSTVETQYF.